This T cell receptor (beta chain) came from a study of cytomegalovirus exposure and HLA in healthy donors. At the level of the study: Among the roughly 400 genotyped donors, less than 85% were placed in the Caucasian-associated ancestry cluster.

As for this clone: Its antigen is unidentified.

The donors comprised healthy bone marrow donors. The PCR employed 60 Vbeta primers together with 13 Jbeta primers. TCRdb's copy holds only in-frame clones and misses some; the assay was immunoSEQ multiplex PCR. The top ten clones hold roughly an eighth of a sample with roughly 160,000 clones, about four fifths of them seen once. The CDR3 loop spans 15 amino acids. The V and J ends lost 5 bases and 6 bases, in that order; junction bases with no gene match: 10. The germline V gene has CDR1 SNHLY and CDR2 FYNNEI. Study-level results: In an earlier analysis, most TCR beta V segments were productive about 87% or about 30% of the time. In vitro experiments confirmed that a few CMV-associated chains were specific for CMV antigens.

The source material was PBMCs. The gene calls are TRBV2 and TRBJ2-7; 10 nucleotides align to TRBD1. The TCR was taken from a woman aged 45-65 years in good health and CMV-seronegative. CDR3 loop: CASSQRRTGGGEQYF. The CDR3 DNA follows: TGTGCCAGCAGTCAAAGAAGGACAGGGGGTGGCGAGCAGTACTTC. Filled out from reference TRBV2 and TRBJ2-7, the complete variable domain reads EPEVTQTPSHQVTQMGQEVILRCVPISNHLYFYWYRQILGQKVEFLVSFYNNEISEKSEIFDDQFSVERPDGSNFTLKIRSTKLEDSAMYFCASSQRRTGGGEQYFGPGTRLTVT.